Listed below are T cell receptor beta chains from one sample, sequenced in a study of blood T cells in healthy people across ages. TCRdb used MiXCR to reprocess the 5' RACE reads, holding one entry per CDR3 protein. The sample lists hundreds of thousands of distinct CDR3 sequences, around 45% occurring once. Source material: blood. The receptors here all came from a woman aged 60-75 years in good health. Each CDR3 is given with its conserved first and last residue. The D gene is left open where the match is weak. Expanded clones get a size class; other rows say once, few or many, or leave the size out.

D gene: NA
J gene: TRBJ2-7
V gene: TRBV4-3
CDR3 length: 15
clone size: NA
CDR3 protein: CASSQGAAGSYEQYF
CDR3 DNA: TGCGCCAGCAGCCAAGGTGCAGCGGGCTCCTACGAGCAGTACTTC

D gene: NA
J gene: TRBJ1-5
V gene: TRBV9
CDR3 length: 13
clone size: NA
CDR3 protein: CASSPDINQPQHF
CDR3 DNA: TGTGCCAGCAGCCCGGACATCAATCAGCCCCAGCATTTT

D gene: NA
J gene: TRBJ2-3
V gene: TRBV7-3
CDR3 length: 15
clone size: NA
CDR3 protein: CASSFSTVSTDTQYF
CDR3 DNA: TGTGCCAGCAGCTTTTCCACTGTTAGCACAGATACGCAGTATTTT

D gene: NA
J gene: TRBJ2-1
V gene: TRBV4-3
CDR3 length: 15
clone size: few
CDR3 protein: CASSQAGLIYNEQFF
CDR3 DNA: TGCGCCAGCAGCCAAGCCGGACTCATCTACAATGAGCAGTTCTTC

D gene: NA
J gene: TRBJ2-1
V gene: TRBV3-1
CDR3 length: 13
clone size: once
CDR3 protein: CASSPGWAGEQFF
CDR3 DNA: TGTGCCAGCAGCCCCGGTTGGGCGGGAGAGCAGTTCTTC

D gene: NA
J gene: TRBJ2-7
V gene: TRBV6-5
CDR3 length: 13
clone size: NA
CDR3 protein: CAVGRIATYEQYF
CDR3 DNA: TGTGCCGTGGGGCGGATTGCTACCTACGAGCAGTACTTC

D gene: NA
J gene: TRBJ2-4
V gene: TRBV6-2/TRBV6-3
CDR3 length: 18
clone size: NA
CDR3 protein: CASSPKFLTYLAKNIQYF
CDR3 DNA: TGTGCCAGCAGTCCGAAATTCCTGACATACTTAGCCAAAAACATTCAGTACTTC

D gene: TRBD2
J gene: TRBJ2-5
V gene: TRBV4-1
CDR3 length: 17
clone size: once
CDR3 protein: CASSQVGLARGWETQYF
CDR3 DNA: TGCGCCAGCAGCCAAGTGGGACTAGCGCGAGGCTGGGAGACCCAGTACTTC

D gene: NA
J gene: TRBJ2-7
V gene: TRBV3-1
CDR3 length: 13
clone size: NA
CDR3 protein: CASSYTGTGEQYF
CDR3 DNA: TGTGCCAGCAGCTACACCGGGACGGGTGAGCAGTACTTC

D gene: TRBD1
J gene: TRBJ2-1
V gene: TRBV3-1
CDR3 length: 15
clone size: NA
CDR3 protein: CASSKDRASYNEQFF
CDR3 DNA: TGTGCCAGCAGCAAAGACAGGGCCTCCTACAATGAGCAGTTCTTC

D gene: NA
J gene: TRBJ2-1
V gene: TRBV3-1
CDR3 length: 12
clone size: NA
CDR3 protein: CASSQKANEQFF
CDR3 DNA: TGTGCCAGCAGCCAAAAAGCCAATGAGCAGTTCTTC

D gene: TRBD2
J gene: TRBJ2-3
V gene: TRBV20-1
CDR3 length: 16
clone size: NA
CDR3 protein: CSADSLAGGITDMQYF
CDR3 DNA: TGCAGCGCTGATAGTCTAGCGGGAGGGATCACAGATATGCAGTATTTT

D gene: NA
J gene: TRBJ2-3
V gene: TRBV25-1
CDR3 length: 18
clone size: few
CDR3 protein: CASSDVVGGLVVSDTQYF
CDR3 DNA: TGTGCCAGCAGTGACGTGGTTGGGGGATTGGTCGTCTCAGATACGCAGTATTTT

D gene: NA
J gene: TRBJ1-6
V gene: TRBV29-1
CDR3 length: 13
clone size: few
CDR3 protein: CSVGLSQNSPLHF
CDR3 DNA: TGCAGCGTAGGGCTGTCGCAGAATTCACCCCTCCACTTT

D gene: NA
J gene: TRBJ1-6
V gene: TRBV7-2
CDR3 length: 14
clone size: NA
CDR3 protein: CASSFSGARSPLHF
CDR3 DNA: TGTGCCAGCAGCTTTTCAGGGGCGCGGTCACCCCTCCACTTT

D gene: NA
J gene: TRBJ1-2
V gene: TRBV28
CDR3 length: 13
clone size: few
CDR3 protein: CASTRDRRLGYTF
CDR3 DNA: TGTGCCAGCACCCGGGACCGCCGACTTGGCTACACCTTC

D gene: NA
J gene: TRBJ2-3
V gene: TRBV5-8
CDR3 length: 14
clone size: few
CDR3 protein: CASRELAGTDTQYF
CDR3 DNA: TGTGCCAGCAGGGAACTAGCCGGCACAGATACGCAGTATTTT

D gene: TRBD2
J gene: TRBJ2-1
V gene: TRBV6-5
CDR3 length: 16
clone size: NA
CDR3 protein: CAGSYSGRGGYNEQFF
CDR3 DNA: TGTGCCGGCAGTTACTCGGGAAGGGGAGGGTATAATGAGCAGTTCTTC

D gene: NA
J gene: TRBJ2-3
V gene: TRBV9
CDR3 length: 15
clone size: NA
CDR3 protein: CASSSSRGNTDTQYF
CDR3 DNA: TGTGCCAGCAGCTCCAGTAGGGGGAACACAGATACGCAGTATTTT

D gene: TRBD1
J gene: TRBJ1-2
V gene: TRBV28
CDR3 length: 14
clone size: NA
CDR3 protein: CASSSKQGNYGYTF
CDR3 DNA: TGTGCCAGCAGTTCAAAACAGGGGAACTATGGCTACACCTTC

D gene: NA
J gene: TRBJ2-6
V gene: TRBV14
CDR3 length: 15
clone size: NA
CDR3 protein: CASNPQPSGANVLTF
CDR3 DNA: TGTGCCAGCAACCCCCAGCCCTCTGGGGCCAACGTCCTGACTTTC

D gene: TRBD1
J gene: TRBJ1-2
V gene: TRBV6-5
CDR3 length: 14
clone size: few
CDR3 protein: CASSLGTGTRGYTF
CDR3 DNA: TGTGCCAGCAGCCTCGGGACAGGGACTAGAGGCTACACCTTC

D gene: NA
J gene: TRBJ1-1
V gene: TRBV12-3/TRBV12-4
CDR3 length: 12
clone size: few
CDR3 protein: CASSLSNTEAFF
CDR3 DNA: TGTGCCAGCAGTCTGTCCAACACTGAAGCTTTCTTT

D gene: NA
J gene: TRBJ1-2
V gene: TRBV20-1
CDR3 length: 14
clone size: NA
CDR3 protein: CSARSGSANYGYTF
CDR3 DNA: TGCAGTGCTAGATCGGGGAGTGCTAACTATGGCTACACCTTC

D gene: NA
J gene: TRBJ2-4
V gene: TRBV20-1
CDR3 length: 14
clone size: few
CDR3 protein: CSARVDQKSSIQYF
CDR3 DNA: TGCAGTGCTAGAGTAGACCAAAAATCTTCCATTCAGTACTTC

D gene: TRBD2
J gene: TRBJ2-5
V gene: TRBV10-3
CDR3 length: 16
clone size: few
CDR3 protein: CAISETGTTPTETQYF
CDR3 DNA: TGTGCCATCAGTGAGACCGGGACTACTCCGACCGAGACCCAGTACTTC

D gene: TRBD2
J gene: TRBJ2-7
V gene: TRBV7-9
CDR3 length: 13
clone size: NA
CDR3 protein: CASSWPGGNEQYF
CDR3 DNA: TGTGCCAGCAGCTGGCCGGGGGGGAACGAGCAGTACTTC

D gene: NA
J gene: TRBJ1-2
V gene: TRBV7-9
CDR3 length: 17
clone size: NA
CDR3 protein: CASSLGEGGPLRDSYTF
CDR3 DNA: TGTGCCAGCAGCTTAGGGGAAGGTGGCCCCCTCCGGGATAGCTACACCTTC

D gene: NA
J gene: TRBJ2-5
V gene: TRBV11-2
CDR3 length: 11
clone size: NA
CDR3 protein: CASSLGGIWYF
CDR3 DNA: TGTGCCAGCAGCTTAGGTGGAATCTGGTACTTC

D gene: TRBD1
J gene: TRBJ1-1
V gene: TRBV10-3
CDR3 length: 12
clone size: few
CDR3 protein: CAIRMDRGEAFF
CDR3 DNA: TGTGCCATCAGAATGGACAGGGGAGAAGCTTTCTTT

D gene: TRBD2
J gene: TRBJ2-1
V gene: TRBV4-3
CDR3 length: 17
clone size: NA
CDR3 protein: CASSQEATSGSYNEQFF
CDR3 DNA: TGCGCCAGCAGCCAAGAGGCTACTAGCGGGAGTTACAATGAGCAGTTCTTC

D gene: TRBD2
J gene: TRBJ2-7
V gene: TRBV28
CDR3 length: 16
clone size: once
CDR3 protein: CASTRWGRAVSYEQYF
CDR3 DNA: TGTGCCAGCACTCGATGGGGGAGGGCAGTTTCCTACGAGCAGTACTTC

D gene: NA
J gene: TRBJ1-1
V gene: TRBV6-1
CDR3 length: 13
clone size: NA
CDR3 protein: CASRGGYDTEAFF
CDR3 DNA: TGTGCCAGCCGGGGGGGGTATGACACTGAAGCTTTCTTT

D gene: NA
J gene: TRBJ2-3
V gene: TRBV7-3
CDR3 length: 17
clone size: once
CDR3 protein: CASSLIPAGVSTDTQYF
CDR3 DNA: TGTGCCAGCAGCTTAATACCGGCTGGGGTTAGCACAGATACGCAGTATTTT

D gene: NA
J gene: TRBJ2-1
V gene: TRBV4-2
CDR3 length: 15
clone size: NA
CDR3 protein: CASSQVGQTNNEQFF
CDR3 DNA: TGTGCCAGCAGCCAAGTGGGCCAGACTAACAATGAGCAGTTCTTC

D gene: NA
J gene: TRBJ2-7
V gene: TRBV27
CDR3 length: 15
clone size: NA
CDR3 protein: CASSPRALITYEQYF
CDR3 DNA: TGTGCCAGCAGCCCAAGGGCGCTGATCACCTACGAGCAGTACTTC

D gene: NA
J gene: TRBJ2-7
V gene: TRBV7-2
CDR3 length: 13
clone size: many
CDR3 protein: CASSPTTGYEQYF
CDR3 DNA: TGTGCCAGCAGTCCCACCACGGGCTACGAGCAGTACTTC

D gene: TRBD1
J gene: TRBJ2-5
V gene: TRBV2
CDR3 length: 14
clone size: NA
CDR3 protein: CASRATGGKETQYF
CDR3 DNA: TGTGCCAGCAGAGCGACAGGGGGCAAGGAGACCCAGTACTTC

D gene: NA
J gene: TRBJ2-6
V gene: TRBV6-5
CDR3 length: 16
clone size: NA
CDR3 protein: CASSSPSESGANVLTF
CDR3 DNA: TGTGCCAGCAGTAGCCCCTCAGAGTCTGGGGCCAACGTCCTGACTTTC

D gene: TRBD2
J gene: TRBJ2-4
V gene: TRBV10-3
CDR3 length: 14
clone size: NA
CDR3 protein: CAISGGGDKNIQYF
CDR3 DNA: TGTGCCATCAGTGGGGGAGGGGACAAAAACATTCAGTACTTC

D gene: TRBD2
J gene: TRBJ2-7
V gene: TRBV5-1
CDR3 length: 18
clone size: NA
CDR3 protein: CASSFASGRELVGYEQYF
CDR3 DNA: TGCGCCAGCAGCTTCGCTAGCGGGAGGGAACTCGTCGGTTACGAGCAGTACTTC

D gene: TRBD2
J gene: TRBJ2-5
V gene: TRBV4-2
CDR3 length: 16
clone size: few
CDR3 protein: CASSQEPSGSGETQYF
CDR3 DNA: TGTGCCAGCAGCCAAGAGCCTAGCGGGAGTGGCGAGACCCAGTACTTC

D gene: NA
J gene: TRBJ1-4
V gene: TRBV7-2
CDR3 length: 12
clone size: NA
CDR3 protein: CASSQFNEKLFF
CDR3 DNA: TGTGCCAGCAGTCAATTTAATGAAAAACTGTTTTTT

D gene: NA
J gene: TRBJ2-7
V gene: TRBV6-2/TRBV6-3
CDR3 length: 16
clone size: NA
CDR3 protein: CASSPLAGGTYNEQYF
CDR3 DNA: TGTGCCAGCAGTCCCCTCGCCGGCGGAACCTACAATGAGCAGTACTTC

D gene: TRBD2
J gene: TRBJ2-5
V gene: TRBV5-1
CDR3 length: 16
clone size: few
CDR3 protein: CASSSSAGGRAETQYF
CDR3 DNA: TGCGCCAGCAGCTCCAGCGCTGGCGGGAGGGCCGAGACCCAGTACTTC

D gene: TRBD1
J gene: TRBJ1-2
V gene: TRBV12-3/TRBV12-4
CDR3 length: 12
clone size: few
CDR3 protein: CASNRGLNGYTF
CDR3 DNA: TGTGCCAGCAACAGGGGTTTGAATGGCTACACCTTC

D gene: NA
J gene: TRBJ2-7
V gene: TRBV29-1
CDR3 length: 14
clone size: NA
CDR3 protein: CSVALGRNSYEQYF
CDR3 DNA: TGCAGCGTTGCCCTGGGACGGAACTCCTACGAGCAGTACTTC

D gene: NA
J gene: TRBJ2-3
V gene: TRBV6-2/TRBV6-3
CDR3 length: 17
clone size: NA
CDR3 protein: CASSYTFGEGREDTQYF
CDR3 DNA: TGTGCCAGCAGTTACACATTCGGAGAGGGCCGGGAAGATACGCAGTATTTT

D gene: TRBD2
J gene: TRBJ2-2
V gene: TRBV12-3/TRBV12-4
CDR3 length: 17
clone size: NA
CDR3 protein: CANSFQREIWDTGELFF
CDR3 DNA: TGTGCCAACAGTTTCCAGCGGGAGATATGGGACACCGGGGAGCTGTTTTTT

D gene: NA
J gene: TRBJ2-5
V gene: TRBV30
CDR3 length: 12
clone size: NA
CDR3 protein: CAWSFSQETQYF
CDR3 DNA: TGTGCCTGGAGTTTTAGCCAAGAGACCCAGTACTTC

D gene: NA
J gene: TRBJ1-2
V gene: TRBV18
CDR3 length: 15
clone size: NA
CDR3 protein: CASSPPGRMVDGYTF
CDR3 DNA: TGTGCCAGCTCCCCACCAGGGAGAATGGTAGATGGCTACACCTTC

D gene: NA
J gene: TRBJ1-6
V gene: TRBV2
CDR3 length: 14
clone size: once
CDR3 protein: CASSEAGWNSPLHF
CDR3 DNA: TGTGCCAGCAGTGAAGCAGGGTGGAATTCACCCCTCCACTTT

D gene: NA
J gene: TRBJ1-5
V gene: TRBV29-1
CDR3 length: 13
clone size: few
CDR3 protein: CSVADSINQPQHF
CDR3 DNA: TGCAGCGTTGCTGACAGCATCAATCAGCCCCAGCATTTT

D gene: NA
J gene: TRBJ2-3
V gene: TRBV12-3/TRBV12-4
CDR3 length: 14
clone size: few
CDR3 protein: CASSSPTVTDTQYF
CDR3 DNA: TGTGCCAGCAGTTCCCCGACTGTCACAGATACGCAGTATTTT

D gene: TRBD1
J gene: TRBJ2-5
V gene: TRBV12-3/TRBV12-4
CDR3 length: 16
clone size: NA
CDR3 protein: CASSQGDRGRLETQYF
CDR3 DNA: TGTGCCAGCAGTCAAGGGGACAGGGGGCGCCTAGAGACCCAGTACTTC